This T cell receptor beta chain was sequenced in a study of T cell responses to AZD1222 COVID-19 vaccine. General study findings and limits: The donors showed a predominance of white British ancestry and of females, with possible underestimation of clonal diversity.

Note on this clone: Its antigen is unidentified.

The CDR3 extends over 15 amino acids. The germline V gene encodes CDR1 LNHNV and CDR2 YYDKDF (reference sequence). The V gene end was trimmed by 5 bases and the J gene end by 7 bases; junction bases not matched to a gene: 10. Generated by immunoSEQ multiplex PCR, the TCRdb table keeps only in-frame clones and is missing some. The sample has tens of thousands of clones; about four fifths are singletons. This clonotype was sampled from an adult who received the AZD1222 COVID-19 vaccine. The J gene is TRBJ1-4, the V gene TRBV15, with 7 bases matching TRBD1. The material sequenced was peripheral blood, taken 28 days after the second AZD1222 dose. In nucleotides, the CDR3 is TGTGCCACCAGCGGGAACAGGGGTGCTAGTGAAAAACTGTTTTTT. This gives the protein CATSGNRGASEKLFF.